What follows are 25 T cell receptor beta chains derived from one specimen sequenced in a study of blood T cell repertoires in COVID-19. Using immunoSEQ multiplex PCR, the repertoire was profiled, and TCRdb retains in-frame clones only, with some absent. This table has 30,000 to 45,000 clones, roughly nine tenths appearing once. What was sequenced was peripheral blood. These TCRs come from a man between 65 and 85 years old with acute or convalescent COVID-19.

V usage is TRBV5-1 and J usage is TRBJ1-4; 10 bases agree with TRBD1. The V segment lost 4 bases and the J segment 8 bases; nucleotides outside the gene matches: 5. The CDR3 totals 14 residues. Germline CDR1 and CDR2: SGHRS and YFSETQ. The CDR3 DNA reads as TGCGCCAGCAGCCCAGGGACAGGGGCGGAAAAACTGTTTTTT. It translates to CASSPGTGAEKLFF.

The CDR3 nucleotides are TGTGCCAGCAGCCGACAGGGACTAGCGGGAGCAGAGACCCAGTACTTC. It yields the protein CASSRQGLAGAETQYF. The chain couples TRBV3-1 (or the pseudogene TRBV3-2) to TRBJ2-5, with 14 bases matching TRBD2. This CDR3 is 16 amino acids long. Germline CDR1 and CDR2: LGHDT and YNNKEL (reference sequence). V gave up 4 bases and J gave up 4 bases; unmatched junction bases: 5.

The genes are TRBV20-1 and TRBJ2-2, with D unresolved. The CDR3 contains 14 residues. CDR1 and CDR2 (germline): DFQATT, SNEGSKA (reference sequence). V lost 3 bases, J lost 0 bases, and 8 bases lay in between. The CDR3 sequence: CSASILANTGELFF. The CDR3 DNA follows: TGCAGTGCTAGTATTCTAGCGAACACCGGGGAGCTGTTTTTT.

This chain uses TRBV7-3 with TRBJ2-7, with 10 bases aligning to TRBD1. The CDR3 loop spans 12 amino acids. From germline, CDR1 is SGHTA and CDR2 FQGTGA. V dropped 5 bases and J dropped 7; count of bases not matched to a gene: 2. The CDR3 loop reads CASSMDRGEQYF. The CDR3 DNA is TGTGCCAGCAGCATGGACAGGGGGGAGCAGTACTTC.

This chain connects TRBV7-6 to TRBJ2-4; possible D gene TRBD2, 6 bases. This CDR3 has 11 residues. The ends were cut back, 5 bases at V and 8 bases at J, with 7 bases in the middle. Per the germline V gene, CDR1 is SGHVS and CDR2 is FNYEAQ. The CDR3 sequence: CASSPGDIQYF. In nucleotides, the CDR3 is TGTGCCAGCAGCCCGGGGGACATTCAGTACTTC.

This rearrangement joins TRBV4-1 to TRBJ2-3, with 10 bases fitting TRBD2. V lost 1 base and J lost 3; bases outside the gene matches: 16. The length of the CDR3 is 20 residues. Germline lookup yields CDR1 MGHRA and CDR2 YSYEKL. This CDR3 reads CASSQAPLRASGSTTDTQYF. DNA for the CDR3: TGCGCCAGCAGCCAAGCCCCCTTAAGGGCTAGCGGGAGCACAACAGATACGCAGTATTTT.

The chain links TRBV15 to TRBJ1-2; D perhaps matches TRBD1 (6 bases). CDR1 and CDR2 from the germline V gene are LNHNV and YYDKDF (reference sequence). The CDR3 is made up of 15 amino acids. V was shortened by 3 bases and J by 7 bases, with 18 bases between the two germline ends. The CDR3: CATSSRPPGDGGYTF. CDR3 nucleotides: TGTGCCACCAGCAGTCGACCCCCAGGGGACGGTGGCTACACCTTC.

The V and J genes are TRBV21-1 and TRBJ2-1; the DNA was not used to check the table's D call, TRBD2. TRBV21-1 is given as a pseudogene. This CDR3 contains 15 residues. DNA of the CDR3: TGTGCCAGCAGCACCCCGGCGGGGGCCTACAATGAGCAGTTCTTC. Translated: CASSTPAGAYNEQFF.

Here the CDR3 reads CASSPVTLRGTEAFF. As DNA, the CDR3 is TGTGCCAGCTCACCAGTAACTTTACGGGGCACTGAAGCTTTCTTT. This sequence joins TRBV18 and TRBJ1-1; D not certain. CDR1 and CDR2 from the germline V gene are KGHSH and LQKENI. Trimming took 2 bases from V and 4 from J, leaving 14 bases between them. The CDR3 extends over 15 amino acids.

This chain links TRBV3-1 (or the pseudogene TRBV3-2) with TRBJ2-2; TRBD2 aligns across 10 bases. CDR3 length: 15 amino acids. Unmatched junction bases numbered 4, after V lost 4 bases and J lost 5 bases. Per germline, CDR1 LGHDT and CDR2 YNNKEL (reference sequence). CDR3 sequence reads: CASSPLAGRTGELFF. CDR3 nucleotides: TGTGCCAGCAGCCCACTAGCGGGAAGGACCGGGGAGCTGTTTTTT.

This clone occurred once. CDR3 nucleotides: TGTGCCAGCAGCGCCTCTAGCGGGAGCAATGAGCAGTTCTTC. As protein: CASSASSGSNEQFF. This chain links TRBV9 with TRBJ2-1, with 10 bases that match TRBD2. The CDR3 has 14 amino acids. The trim removed 3 bases at V and 6 bases at J, leaving 3 bases unmatched. Germline V gene sequence: CDR1 SGDLS, CDR2 YYNGEE.

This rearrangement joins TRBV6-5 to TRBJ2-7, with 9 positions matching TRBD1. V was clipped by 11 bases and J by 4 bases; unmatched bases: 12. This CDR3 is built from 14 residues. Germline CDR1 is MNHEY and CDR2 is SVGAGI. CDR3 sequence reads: CAVALGQGSYEQYF. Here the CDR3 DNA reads TGTGCCGTCGCCCTTGGACAGGGGAGTTACGAGCAGTACTTC.

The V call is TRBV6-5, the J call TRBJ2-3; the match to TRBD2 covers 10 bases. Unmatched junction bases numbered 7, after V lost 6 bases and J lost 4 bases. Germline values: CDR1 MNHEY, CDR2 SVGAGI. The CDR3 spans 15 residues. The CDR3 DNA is TGTGCCAGCAGAATCCGGACTAGCGGAGCAGATACGCAGTATTTT. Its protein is CASRIRTSGADTQYF.

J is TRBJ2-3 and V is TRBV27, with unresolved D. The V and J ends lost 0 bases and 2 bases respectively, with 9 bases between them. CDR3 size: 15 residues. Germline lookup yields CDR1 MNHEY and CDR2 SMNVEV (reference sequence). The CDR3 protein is CASSLSTGYTDTQYF. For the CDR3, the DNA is TGTGCCAGCAGTTTATCGACTGGCTACACAGATACGCAGTATTTT.

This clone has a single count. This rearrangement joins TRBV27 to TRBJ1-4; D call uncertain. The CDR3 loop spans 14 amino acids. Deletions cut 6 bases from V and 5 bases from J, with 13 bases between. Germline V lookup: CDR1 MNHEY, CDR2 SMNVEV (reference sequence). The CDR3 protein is CASSSATYNEKLFF. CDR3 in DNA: TGTGCCAGCAGCAGCGCGACTTACAATGAAAAACTGTTTTTT.

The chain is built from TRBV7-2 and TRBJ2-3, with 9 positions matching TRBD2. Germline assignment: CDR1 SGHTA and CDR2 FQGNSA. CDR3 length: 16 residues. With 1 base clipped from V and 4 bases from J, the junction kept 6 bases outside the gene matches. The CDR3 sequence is CASSLGLAGPSDTQYF. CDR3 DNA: TGTGCCAGCAGCTTAGGGCTAGCGGGGCCCTCAGATACGCAGTATTTT.

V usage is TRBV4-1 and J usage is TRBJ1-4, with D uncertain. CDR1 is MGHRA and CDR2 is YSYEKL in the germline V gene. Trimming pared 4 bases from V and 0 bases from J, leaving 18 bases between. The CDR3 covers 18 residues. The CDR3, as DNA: TGCGCCAGCAGCCCCTTTCCAGTGAGGGATGCAACTAATGAAAAACTGTTTTTT. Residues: CASSPFPVRDATNEKLFF.

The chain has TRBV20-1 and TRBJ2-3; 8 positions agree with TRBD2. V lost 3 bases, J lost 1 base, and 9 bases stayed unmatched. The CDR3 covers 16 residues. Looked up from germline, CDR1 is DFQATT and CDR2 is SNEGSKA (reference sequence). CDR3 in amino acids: CSASQGLGDGTDTQYF. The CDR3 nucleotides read TGCAGTGCTAGTCAGGGACTAGGGGATGGCACAGATACGCAGTATTTT.

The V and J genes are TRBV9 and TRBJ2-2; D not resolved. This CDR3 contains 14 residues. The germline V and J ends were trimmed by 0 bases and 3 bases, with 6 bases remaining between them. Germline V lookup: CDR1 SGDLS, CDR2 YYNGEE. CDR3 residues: CASSVELDTGELFF. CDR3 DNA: TGTGCCAGCAGCGTAGAACTCGACACCGGGGAGCTGTTTTTT.

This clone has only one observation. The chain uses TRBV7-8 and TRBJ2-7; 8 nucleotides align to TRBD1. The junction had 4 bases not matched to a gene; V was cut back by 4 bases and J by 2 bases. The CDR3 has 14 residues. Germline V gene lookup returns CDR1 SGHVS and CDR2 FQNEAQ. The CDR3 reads CASSWGTGAYEQYF. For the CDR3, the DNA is TGTGCCAGCAGCTGGGGGACAGGAGCCTACGAGCAGTACTTC. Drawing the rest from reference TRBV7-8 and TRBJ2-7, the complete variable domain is GAGVSQSPRYKVAKRGQDVALRCDPISGHVSLFWYQQALGQGPEFLTYFQNEAQLDKSGLPSDRFFAERPEGSVSTLKIQRTQQEDSAVYLCASSWGTGAYEQYFGPGTRLTVT.

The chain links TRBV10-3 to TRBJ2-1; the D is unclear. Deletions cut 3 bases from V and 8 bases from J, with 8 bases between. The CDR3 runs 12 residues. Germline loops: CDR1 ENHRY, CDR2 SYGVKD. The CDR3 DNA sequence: TGTGCCATCAGTGACGAGGTGGATGAGCAGTTCTTC. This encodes CAISDEVDEQFF.

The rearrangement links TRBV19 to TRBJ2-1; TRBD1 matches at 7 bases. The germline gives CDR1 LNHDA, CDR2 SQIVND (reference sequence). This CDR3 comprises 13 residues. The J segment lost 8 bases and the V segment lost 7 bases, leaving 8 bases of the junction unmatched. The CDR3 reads CASKDRARYEQFF. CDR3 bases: TGTGCCAGTAAAGACAGGGCTCGGTATGAGCAGTTCTTC.

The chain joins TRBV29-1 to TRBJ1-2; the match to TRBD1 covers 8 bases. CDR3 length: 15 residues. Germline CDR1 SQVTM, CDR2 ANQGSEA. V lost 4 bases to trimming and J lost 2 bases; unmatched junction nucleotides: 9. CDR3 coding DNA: TGCAGCGTTGTTAATCAGGGGGCGCAGAACTATGGCTACACCTTC. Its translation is CSVVNQGAQNYGYTF.

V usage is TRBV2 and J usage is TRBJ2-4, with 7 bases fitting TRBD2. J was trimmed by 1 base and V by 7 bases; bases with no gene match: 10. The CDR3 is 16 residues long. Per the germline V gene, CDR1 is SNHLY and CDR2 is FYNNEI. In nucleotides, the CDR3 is TGTGCCAGCACCCAAGACGGGGGGATCGCCAAAAACATTCAGTACTTC. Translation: CASTQDGGIAKNIQYF.

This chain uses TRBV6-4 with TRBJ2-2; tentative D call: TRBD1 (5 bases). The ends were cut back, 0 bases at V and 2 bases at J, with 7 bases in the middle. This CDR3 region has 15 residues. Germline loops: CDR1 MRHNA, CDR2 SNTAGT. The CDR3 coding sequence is TGTGCCAGCAGTGACTCGGGGCTTAACACCGGGGAGCTGTTTTTT. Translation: CASSDSGLNTGELFF.